This TCR beta chain stems from a study of blood T cell repertoires in COVID-19. There are 14 residues in the CDR3. V lost 7 bases and J lost 5; bases outside the gene matches: 4. In germline, CDR1 is SNHLY, CDR2 FYNNEI. Sequencing used immunoSEQ multiplex PCR; TCRdb keeps in-frame clones, though not all of them. The table lists over 60,000 clones, more than 70% of them singletons. The chain carries TRBV2 and TRBJ1-6; 8 nucleotides line up with TRBD1. Sequenced material: peripheral blood. The receptor's source is a woman over 75 with active or convalescent COVID-19. The CDR3 sequence: CASTGQGDNSPLHF. Written as DNA, the CDR3 is TGTGCCAGCACCGGACAGGGAGATAATTCACCCCTCCACTTT.